Below, 5 T cell receptor beta chains from the same sample are listed, as sequenced in a study of blood T cell repertoires in COVID-19. Sequenced by immunoSEQ multiplex PCR; TCRdb stores in-frame clones only, minus some. The repertoire consists of under 200,000 clones, with about four fifths occurring once and the leading ten covering 9.5% to 12%. The sample taken for sequencing was PBMCs or T cells enriched from blood (not recorded which). Receptor source: a man between 50 and 59 years old who had recovered from COVID-19.

This clone was recorded only once. The junction shows a germline mismatch at one end, possibly a read error. The rearrangement links TRBV10-3 to TRBJ2-3; tentatively, D is TRBD2 (6 bases). The V gene's germline CDR1 is ENHRY and CDR2 SYGVKD. This CDR3 is built from 12 residues. In nucleotides, the CDR3 is TGCGGGGTTAGCGGAAGCACAGATACGCAGTATTTT. Its translation is CGVSGSTDTQYF.

The V gene is TRBV18, the J gene TRBJ2-5; no firm D call. The ends were cut back, 4 bases at V and 5 bases at J, with 5 bases in the middle. This CDR3 contains 11 residues. Germline loops: CDR1 KGHSH, CDR2 LQKENI. The CDR3 is CASSQQETQYF. CDR3 in DNA: TGTGCCAGCTCACAACAGGAGACCCAGTACTTC.

In DNA, the CDR3 is TGTGCCAGCAGCTCCCCAGCGGAGACCCAGTACTTC. This encodes CASSSPAETQYF. The chain is built from TRBV6-5 and TRBJ2-5; D not resolved. This CDR3 has 12 amino acids. CDR1 MNHEY and CDR2 SVGAGI come from the germline V gene. V lost 6 bases to trimming and J lost 5 bases, with 10 bases between them.

V and J are TRBV27 and TRBJ2-2; 7 bases line up with TRBD1. This CDR3 has 16 amino acids. The germline V gene encodes CDR1 MNHEY and CDR2 SMNVEV (reference sequence). V shed 5 bases, J shed 7 bases, and the junction held 13 bases outside the gene matches. The CDR3 loop reads CASSLRQGHGGGELFF. In DNA, the CDR3 is TGTGCCAGCAGTCTTAGACAGGGCCATGGGGGCGGGGAGCTGTTTTTT.

The gene calls are TRBV18 and TRBJ2-1; TRBD1 aligns across 7 bases. Trimming at V came to 0 bases and at J to 8 bases, leaving 1 base not matched to a gene. Germline CDR1 KGHSH, CDR2 LQKENI. The CDR3 runs to 13 residues. The CDR3 sequence: CASSPPGQDEQFF. The CDR3 DNA sequence: TGTGCCAGCTCACCACCCGGACAGGATGAGCAGTTCTTC.